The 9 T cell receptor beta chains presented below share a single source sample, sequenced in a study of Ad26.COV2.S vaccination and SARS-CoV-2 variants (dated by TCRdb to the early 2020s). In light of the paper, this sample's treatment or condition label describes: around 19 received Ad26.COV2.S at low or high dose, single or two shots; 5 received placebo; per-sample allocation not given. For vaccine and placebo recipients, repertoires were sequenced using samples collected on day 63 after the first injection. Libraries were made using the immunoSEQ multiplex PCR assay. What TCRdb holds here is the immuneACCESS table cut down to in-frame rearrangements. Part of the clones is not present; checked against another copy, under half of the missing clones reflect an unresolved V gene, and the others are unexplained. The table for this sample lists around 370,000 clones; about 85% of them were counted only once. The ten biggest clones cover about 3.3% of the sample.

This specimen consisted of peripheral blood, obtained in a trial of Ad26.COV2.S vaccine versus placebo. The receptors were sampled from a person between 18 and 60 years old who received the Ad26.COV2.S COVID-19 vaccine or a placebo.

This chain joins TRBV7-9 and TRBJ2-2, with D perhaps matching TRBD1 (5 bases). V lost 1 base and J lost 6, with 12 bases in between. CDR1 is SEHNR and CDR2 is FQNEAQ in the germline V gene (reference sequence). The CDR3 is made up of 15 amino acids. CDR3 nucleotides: TGTGCCAGCAGCTTAGTCCCGCAGGGCCCCGGGGAGCTGTTTTTT. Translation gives CASSLVPQGPGELFF.

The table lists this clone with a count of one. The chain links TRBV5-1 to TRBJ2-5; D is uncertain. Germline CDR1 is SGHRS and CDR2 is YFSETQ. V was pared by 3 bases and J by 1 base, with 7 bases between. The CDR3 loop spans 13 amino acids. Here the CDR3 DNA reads TGCGCCAGCAGCTCCGTGTCCCAAGAGACCCAGTACTTC. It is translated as CASSSVSQETQYF.

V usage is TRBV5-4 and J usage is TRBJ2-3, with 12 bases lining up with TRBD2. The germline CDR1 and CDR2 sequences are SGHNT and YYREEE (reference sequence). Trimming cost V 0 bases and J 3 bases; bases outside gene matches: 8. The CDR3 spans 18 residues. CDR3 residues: CASSLDLTSGSLTDTQYF. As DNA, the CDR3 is TGTGCCAGCAGCTTGGATTTGACTAGCGGGAGCCTAACAGATACGCAGTATTTT.

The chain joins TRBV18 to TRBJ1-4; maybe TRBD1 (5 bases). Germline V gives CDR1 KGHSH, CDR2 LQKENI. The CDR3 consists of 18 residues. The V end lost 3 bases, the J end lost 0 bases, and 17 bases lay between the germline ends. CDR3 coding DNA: TGTGCCAGCTCACCCAGGACCGGGACCGCTGCAACTAATGAAAAACTGTTTTTT. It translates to CASSPRTGTAATNEKLFF. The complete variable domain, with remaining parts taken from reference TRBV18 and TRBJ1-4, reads NAGVMQNPRHLVRRRGQEARLRCSPMKGHSHVYWYRQLPEEGLKFMVYLQKENIIDESGMPKERFSAEFPKEGPSILRIQQVVRGDSAAYFCASSPRTGTAATNEKLFFGSGTQLSVL.

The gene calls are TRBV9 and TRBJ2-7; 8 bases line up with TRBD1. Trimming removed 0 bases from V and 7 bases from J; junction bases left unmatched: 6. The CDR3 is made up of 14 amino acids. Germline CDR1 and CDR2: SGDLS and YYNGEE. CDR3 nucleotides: TGTGCCAGCAGCGTAGAGACAGGGGTTGGGGAGCAGTACTTC. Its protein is CASSVETGVGEQYF. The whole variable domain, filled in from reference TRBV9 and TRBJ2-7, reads DSGVTQTPKHLITATGQRVTLRCSPRSGDLSVYWYQQSLDQGLQFLIQYYNGEERAKGNILERFSAQQFPDLHSELNLSSLELGDSALYFCASSVETGVGEQYFGPGTRLTVT.

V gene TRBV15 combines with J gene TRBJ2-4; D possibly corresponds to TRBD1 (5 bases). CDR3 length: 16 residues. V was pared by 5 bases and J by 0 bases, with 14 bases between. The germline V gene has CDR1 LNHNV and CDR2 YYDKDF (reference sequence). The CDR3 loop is CATSGIRDEAKNIQYF. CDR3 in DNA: TGTGCCACCAGCGGGATCAGGGATGAAGCCAAAAACATTCAGTACTTC.

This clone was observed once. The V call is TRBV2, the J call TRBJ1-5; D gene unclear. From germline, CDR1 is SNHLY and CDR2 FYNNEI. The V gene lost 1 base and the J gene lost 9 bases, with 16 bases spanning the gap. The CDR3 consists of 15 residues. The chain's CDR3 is CASSEGHGGRGPQHF. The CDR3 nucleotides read TGTGCCAGCAGTGAAGGCCACGGAGGGCGGGGGCCCCAGCATTTT.

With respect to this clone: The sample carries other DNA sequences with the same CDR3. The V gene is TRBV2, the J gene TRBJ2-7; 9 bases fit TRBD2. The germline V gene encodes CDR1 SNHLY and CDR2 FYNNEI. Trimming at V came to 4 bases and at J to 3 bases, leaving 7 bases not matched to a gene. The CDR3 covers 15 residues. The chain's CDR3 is CASSGGAGGGYEQYF. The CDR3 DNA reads TGTGCCAGCAGTGGGGGCGCGGGAGGGGGCTACGAGCAGTACTTC.

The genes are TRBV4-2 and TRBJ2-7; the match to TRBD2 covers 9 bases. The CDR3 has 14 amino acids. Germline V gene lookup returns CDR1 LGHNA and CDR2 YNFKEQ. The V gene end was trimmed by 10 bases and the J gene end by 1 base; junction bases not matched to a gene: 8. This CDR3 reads CATRGAGGSYEQYF. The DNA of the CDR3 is TGTGCCACCCGGGGGGCGGGAGGGTCCTACGAGCAGTACTTC.